This TCR beta chain was documented in a study of cytomegalovirus exposure and HLA in healthy donors. Regarding the study as a whole: Follow-up analysis found HLA locus-dependent TCR association rates, highest for DRB1 and lowest for HLA-C. Reportedly, fewer N-insertions than the roughly 700-donor mean appeared in an Asian-associated ancestry cluster in a later analysis. Cytomegalovirus-associated TCR beta chains were listed, numbering around 150.

The study sampled nominally healthy donors, though unrecorded immune exposures were likely. Primers for the PCR totalled 60 Vbeta and 13 Jbeta. The table came from immunoSEQ multiplex PCR; TCRdb's copy has only in-frame clones and leaves some out. The sample lists 150,000 to 200,000 clones; over 75% were seen once. The trim removed 5 bases at V and 5 bases at J, leaving 6 bases unmatched. This CDR3 has 14 amino acids. CDR1 and CDR2 from the germline V gene are SGHTA and FQGNSA. This clone has only a few counts. The target antigen is unknown. The specimen sequenced was PBMCs. The rearrangement joins TRBV7-2 to TRBJ2-5; 9 bases match TRBD1. The source is a man between 18 and 29 years old in good health and CMV-seronegative. The CDR3 DNA reads as TGTGCCAGCAGCGTAACCGGGACAGGGGAGACCCAGTACTTC. This translates into CASSVTGTGETQYF.